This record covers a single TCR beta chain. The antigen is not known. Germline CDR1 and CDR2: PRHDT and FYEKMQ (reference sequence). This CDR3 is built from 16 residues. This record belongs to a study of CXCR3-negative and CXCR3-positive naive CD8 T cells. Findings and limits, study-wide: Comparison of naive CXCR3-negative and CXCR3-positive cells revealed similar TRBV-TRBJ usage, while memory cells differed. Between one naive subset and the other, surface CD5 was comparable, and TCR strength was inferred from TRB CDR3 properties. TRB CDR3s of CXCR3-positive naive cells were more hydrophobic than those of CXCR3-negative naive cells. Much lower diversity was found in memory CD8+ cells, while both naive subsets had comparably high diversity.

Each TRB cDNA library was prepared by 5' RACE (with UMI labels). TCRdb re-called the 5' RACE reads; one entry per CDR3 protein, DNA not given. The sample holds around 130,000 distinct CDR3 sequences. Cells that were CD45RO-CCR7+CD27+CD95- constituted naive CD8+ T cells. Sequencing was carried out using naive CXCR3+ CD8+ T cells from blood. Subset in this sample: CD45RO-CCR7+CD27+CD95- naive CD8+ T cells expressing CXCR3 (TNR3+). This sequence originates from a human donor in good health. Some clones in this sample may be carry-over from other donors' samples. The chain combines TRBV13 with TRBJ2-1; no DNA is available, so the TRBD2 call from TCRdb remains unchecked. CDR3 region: CASSPTGGLRNNEQFF.